This paragraph covers one T cell receptor beta chain sequence. The sample originates from a study of Ad26.COV2.S vaccination and SARS-CoV-2 variants. Study details: Doses of Ad26.COV2.S were injected into muscle once or twice, 56 days apart.

TCRdb's copy holds only in-frame clones and misses some; the assay was immunoSEQ multiplex PCR. Among approximately 400,000 clones listed, 83% were seen once. Specified treatment: some 20 received Ad26.COV2.S at low or high dose, single or two shots; 5 received placebo; per-sample allocation not given. Following the first vaccine or placebo injection, samples were taken on day 63. The clonotype comes from a person aged 18-60 years who received the Ad26.COV2.S COVID-19 vaccine or a placebo. The sample consisted of peripheral blood, taken in a trial of Ad26.COV2.S vaccine versus placebo.

CDR3 amino acids: CASSWTPWEPQHF. The DNA for the CDR3 is TGTGCCAGCAGCTGGACCCCTTGGGAGCCCCAGCATTTT. V and J are TRBV5-6 and TRBJ1-5; no reliable D call. Germline V gene lookup returns CDR1 SGHDT and CDR2 YYEEEE. Trimming removed 3 bases at V and 8 bases at J, with 12 bases between. The CDR3 has 13 residues.